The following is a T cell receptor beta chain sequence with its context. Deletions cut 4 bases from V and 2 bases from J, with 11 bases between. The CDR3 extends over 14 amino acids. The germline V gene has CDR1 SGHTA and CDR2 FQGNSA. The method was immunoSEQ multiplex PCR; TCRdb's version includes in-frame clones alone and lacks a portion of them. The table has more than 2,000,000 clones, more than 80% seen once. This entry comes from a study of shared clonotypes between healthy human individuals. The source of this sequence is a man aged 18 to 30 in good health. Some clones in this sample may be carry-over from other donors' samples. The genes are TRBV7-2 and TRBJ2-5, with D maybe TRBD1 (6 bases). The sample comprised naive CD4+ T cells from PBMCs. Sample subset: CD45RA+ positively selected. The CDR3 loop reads CASSSPGVQETQYF. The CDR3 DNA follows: TGTGCCAGCAGCTCCCCAGGGGTGCAAGAGACCCAGTACTTC.